This TCR beta chain was sequenced during a study of blood T cell repertoires in COVID-19. Germline-derived CDR1 and CDR2 are MNHEY and SVGAGI. The CDR3 totals 12 residues. V was trimmed by 8 bases and J by 4 bases, leaving 9 bases between them. Sequencing was performed with immunoSEQ multiplex PCR; in TCRdb, only in-frame clones are kept and a portion is missing. The data contain about 180,000 clones, more than 70% of them seen just once; the ten biggest clones take up 6.2%. The sequencing input was PBMCs or T cells enriched from blood (not recorded which). J is TRBJ1-3 and V is TRBV6-5; maybe TRBD1 (5 bases). This sequence was found in a man aged 40-49 years who had recovered from COVID-19. CDR3 region: CASQGNGNTIYF. DNA for the CDR3: TGTGCCAGCCAGGGCAACGGAAACACCATATATTTT.